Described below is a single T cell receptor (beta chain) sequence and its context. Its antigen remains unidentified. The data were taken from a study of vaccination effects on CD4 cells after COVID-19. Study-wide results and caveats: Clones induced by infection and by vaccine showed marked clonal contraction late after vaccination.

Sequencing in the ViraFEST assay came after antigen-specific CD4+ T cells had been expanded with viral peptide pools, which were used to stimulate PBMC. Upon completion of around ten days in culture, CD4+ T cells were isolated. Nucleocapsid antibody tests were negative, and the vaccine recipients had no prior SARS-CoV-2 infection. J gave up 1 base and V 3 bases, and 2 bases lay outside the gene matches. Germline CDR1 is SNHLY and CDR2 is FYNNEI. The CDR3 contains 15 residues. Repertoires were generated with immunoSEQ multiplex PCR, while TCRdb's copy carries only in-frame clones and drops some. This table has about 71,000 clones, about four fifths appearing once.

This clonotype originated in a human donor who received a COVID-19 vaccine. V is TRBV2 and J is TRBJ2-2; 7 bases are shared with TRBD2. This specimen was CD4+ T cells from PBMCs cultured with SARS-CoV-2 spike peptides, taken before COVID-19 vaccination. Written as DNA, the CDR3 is TGTGCCAGCAGTGAGTCGGGGGGGAACACCGGGGAGCTGTTTTTT. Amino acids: CASSESGGNTGELFF.